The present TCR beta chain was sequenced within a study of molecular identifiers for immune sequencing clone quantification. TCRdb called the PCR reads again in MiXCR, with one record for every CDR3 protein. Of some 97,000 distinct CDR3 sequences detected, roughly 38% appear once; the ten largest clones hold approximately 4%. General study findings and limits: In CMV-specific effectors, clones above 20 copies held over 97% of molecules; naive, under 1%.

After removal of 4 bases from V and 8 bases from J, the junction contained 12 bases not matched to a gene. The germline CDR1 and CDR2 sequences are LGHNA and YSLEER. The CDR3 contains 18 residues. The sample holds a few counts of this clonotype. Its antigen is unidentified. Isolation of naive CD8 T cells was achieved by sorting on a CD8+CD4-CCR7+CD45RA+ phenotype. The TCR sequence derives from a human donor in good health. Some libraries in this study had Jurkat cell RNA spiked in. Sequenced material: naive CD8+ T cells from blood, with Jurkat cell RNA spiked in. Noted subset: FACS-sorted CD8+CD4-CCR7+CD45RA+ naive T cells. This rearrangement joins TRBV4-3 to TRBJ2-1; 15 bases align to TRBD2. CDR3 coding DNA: TGCGCCAGCAGCCCTGAACCTGCGGGACTAGCGGGAGGAGATGAGCAGTTCTTC. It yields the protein CASSPEPAGLAGGDEQFF.